This T cell receptor beta chain stems from a study of shared clonotypes between healthy human individuals. Germline CDR1 is SGHAT and CDR2 is FQNNGV. The V and J ends lost 0 bases and 14 bases, in that order; junction bases with no gene match: 5. CDR3 size: 12 residues. Method: immunoSEQ multiplex PCR; TCRdb's copy keeps in-frame clones and lacks some. Among around 1 million clones listed, about three quarters were seen once. The specimen was memory CD4+ T cells sorted from blood. Subset here: CD45RA-negative fraction. The chain recombines TRBV11-2 with TRBJ2-3; 7 bases map to TRBD2. The source of this sequence is a man aged 18 to 29 in good health. CDR3 residues: CASSLEYGRRYF. For the CDR3, the DNA is TGTGCCAGCAGCTTAGAATACGGGAGGCGGTATTTT.